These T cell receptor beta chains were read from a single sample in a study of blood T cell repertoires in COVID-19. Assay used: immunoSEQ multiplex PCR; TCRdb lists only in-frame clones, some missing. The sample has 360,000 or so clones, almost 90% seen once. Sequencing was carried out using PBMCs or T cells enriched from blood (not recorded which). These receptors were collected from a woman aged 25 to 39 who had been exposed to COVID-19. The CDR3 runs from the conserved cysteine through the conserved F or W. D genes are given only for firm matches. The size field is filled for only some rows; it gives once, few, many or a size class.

CDR3nt: TGCGCCAGCAGCTTGGGGGACAGGGCCAATGGCTACACCTTC
CDR3aa: CASSLGDRANGYTF
j_gene: TRBJ1-2
v_gene: TRBV5-1
abundance: once
d_gene: TRBD1

CDR3nt: TGTGCCAGCGACATACCGGGACAGGAAGCAATTAACTATGGCTACACCTTC
CDR3aa: CASDIPGQEAINYGYTF
j_gene: TRBJ1-2
v_gene: TRBV7-2
abundance: NA
d_gene: TRBD1

CDR3nt: TGCGCCAGCAGCTTGGCGCTAGCGGGAGGGGAGACCCAGTACTTC
CDR3aa: CASSLALAGGETQYF
j_gene: TRBJ2-5
v_gene: TRBV5-1
abundance: NA
d_gene: TRBD2

CDR3nt: TGTGCCAGCAGTTTCAGAGCGGGAGGTTCTGGCAATGAGCAGTTCTTC
CDR3aa: CASSFRAGGSGNEQFF
j_gene: TRBJ2-1
v_gene: TRBV6-5
abundance: NA
d_gene: TRBD2

CDR3nt: TGCAGTGCTAGTCCCCTCGGGACAGGTGACTACGAGCAGTACTTC
CDR3aa: CSASPLGTGDYEQYF
j_gene: TRBJ2-7
v_gene: TRBV20-1
abundance: once
d_gene: TRBD1

CDR3nt: TGTGCCAGCAGCCCCGACGGGTATAGCAATCAGCCCCAGCATTTT
CDR3aa: CASSPDGYSNQPQHF
j_gene: TRBJ1-5
v_gene: TRBV11-2
abundance: few
d_gene: NA

CDR3nt: TGTGCCAGCAGCGTACCAGGGGCCCCAGGGGCCAACGTCCTGACTTTC
CDR3aa: CASSVPGAPGANVLTF
j_gene: TRBJ2-6
v_gene: TRBV9
abundance: NA
d_gene: NA

CDR3nt: TGTGCCAGCAGCGTGACGACTAGCGGTAGCTCCTACAATGAGCAGTTCTTC
CDR3aa: CASSVTTSGSSYNEQFF
j_gene: TRBJ2-1
v_gene: TRBV9
abundance: NA
d_gene: TRBD2

CDR3nt: TGTGCCAGCAGCCCGGGTCCGCTCGAAAAACTGTTTTTT
CDR3aa: CASSPGPLEKLFF
j_gene: TRBJ1-4
v_gene: TRBV5-6
abundance: NA
d_gene: NA

CDR3nt: TGTGCCAGCTCACCCCTATACAGGGGCCGAAGCAATCAGCCCCAGCATTTT
CDR3aa: CASSPLYRGRSNQPQHF
j_gene: TRBJ1-5
v_gene: TRBV18
abundance: NA
d_gene: TRBD1

CDR3nt: TGTGCCAGCAGCCACCCACTGGACAGGGATTCCTACGAGCAGTACTTC
CDR3aa: CASSHPLDRDSYEQYF
j_gene: TRBJ2-7
v_gene: TRBV7-9
abundance: NA
d_gene: TRBD1